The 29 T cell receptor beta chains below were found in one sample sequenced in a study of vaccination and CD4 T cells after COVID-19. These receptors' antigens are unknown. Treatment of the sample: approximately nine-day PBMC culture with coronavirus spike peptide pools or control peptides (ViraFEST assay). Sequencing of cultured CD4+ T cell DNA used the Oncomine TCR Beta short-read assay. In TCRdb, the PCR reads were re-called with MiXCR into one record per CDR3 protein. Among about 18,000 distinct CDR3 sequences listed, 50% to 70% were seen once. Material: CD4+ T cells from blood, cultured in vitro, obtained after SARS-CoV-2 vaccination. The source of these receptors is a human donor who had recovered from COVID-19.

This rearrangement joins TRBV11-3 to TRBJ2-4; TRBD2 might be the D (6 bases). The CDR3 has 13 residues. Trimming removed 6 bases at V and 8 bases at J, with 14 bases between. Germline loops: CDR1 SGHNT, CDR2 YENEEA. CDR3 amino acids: CASSRRWRDIQYF. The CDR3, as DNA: TGTGCCAGCAGTCGACGGTGGAGGGACATTCAGTACTTC.

The CDR3 sequence: CASRRTEMNTEAFF. As DNA, the CDR3 is TGTGCCAGCAGGAGGACAGAGATGAACACTGAAGCTTTCTTT. V gene TRBV7-3 combines with J gene TRBJ1-1; TRBD1 might be the D (6 bases). This CDR3 has 14 amino acids. With 6 bases removed from V and 0 bases from J, the gap between germline ends came to 11 bases. The germline CDR1 and CDR2 sequences are SGHTA and FQGTGA.

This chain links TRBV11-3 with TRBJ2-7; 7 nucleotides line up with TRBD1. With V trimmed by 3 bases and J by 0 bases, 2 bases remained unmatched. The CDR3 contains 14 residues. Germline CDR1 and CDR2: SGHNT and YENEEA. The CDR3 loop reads CASSLGQSSYEQYF. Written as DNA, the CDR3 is TGTGCCAGCAGCTTGGGACAGAGCTCCTACGAGCAGTACTTC. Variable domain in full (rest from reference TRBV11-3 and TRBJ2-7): EAGVVQSPRYKIIEKKQPVAFWCNPISGHNTLYWYLQNLGQGPELLIRYENEEAVDDSQLPKDRFSAERLKGVDSTLKIQPAELGDSAVYLCASSLGQSSYEQYFGPGTRLTVT.

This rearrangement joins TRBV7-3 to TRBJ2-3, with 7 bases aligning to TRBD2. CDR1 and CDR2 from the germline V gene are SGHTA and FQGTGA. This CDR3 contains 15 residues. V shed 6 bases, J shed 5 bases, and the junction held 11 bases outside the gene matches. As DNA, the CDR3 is TGTGCCAGCAGACGGGGTGGGGGGGTTGAAGATACGCAGTATTTT. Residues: CASRRGGGVEDTQYF.

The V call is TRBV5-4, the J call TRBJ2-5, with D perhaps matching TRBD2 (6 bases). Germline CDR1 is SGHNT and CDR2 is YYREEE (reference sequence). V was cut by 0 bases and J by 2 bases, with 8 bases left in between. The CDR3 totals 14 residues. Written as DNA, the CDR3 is TGTGCCAGCAGCTTGGTGGAGGGGCAAGAGACCCAGTACTTC. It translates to CASSLVEGQETQYF. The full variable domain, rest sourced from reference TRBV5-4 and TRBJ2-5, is ETGVTQSPTHLIKTRGQQVTLRCSSQSGHNTVSWYQQALGQGPQFIFQYYREEENGRGNFPPRFSGLQFPNYSSELNVNALELDDSALYLCASSLVEGQETQYFGPGTRLLVL.

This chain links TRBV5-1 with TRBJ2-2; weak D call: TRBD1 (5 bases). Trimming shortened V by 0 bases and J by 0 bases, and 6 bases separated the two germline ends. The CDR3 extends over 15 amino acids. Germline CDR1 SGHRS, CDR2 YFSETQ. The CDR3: CASSLGQPNTGELFF. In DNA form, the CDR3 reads TGCGCCAGCAGCTTGGGACAGCCGAACACCGGGGAGCTGTTTTTT.

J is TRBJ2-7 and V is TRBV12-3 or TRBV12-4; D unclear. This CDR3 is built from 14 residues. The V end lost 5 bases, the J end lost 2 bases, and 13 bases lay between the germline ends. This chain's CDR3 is CASSTTLNAYEQYF. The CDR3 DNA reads TGTGCCAGCAGTACGACTCTAAATGCCTACGAGCAGTACTTC.

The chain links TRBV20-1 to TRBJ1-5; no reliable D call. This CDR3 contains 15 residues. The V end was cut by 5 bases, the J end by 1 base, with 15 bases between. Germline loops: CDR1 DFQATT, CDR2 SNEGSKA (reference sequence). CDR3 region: CSADRAVGSNQPQHF. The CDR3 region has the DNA TGCAGTGCTGACCGGGCTGTAGGCAGCAATCAGCCCCAGCATTTT.

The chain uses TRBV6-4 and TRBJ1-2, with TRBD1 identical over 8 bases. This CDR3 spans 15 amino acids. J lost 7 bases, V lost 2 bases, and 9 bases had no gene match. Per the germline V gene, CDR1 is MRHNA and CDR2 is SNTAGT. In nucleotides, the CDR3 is TGTGCCAGCAGTGACACAGGGGGAAGTGAGATTGGCTACACCTTC. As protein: CASSDTGGSEIGYTF.

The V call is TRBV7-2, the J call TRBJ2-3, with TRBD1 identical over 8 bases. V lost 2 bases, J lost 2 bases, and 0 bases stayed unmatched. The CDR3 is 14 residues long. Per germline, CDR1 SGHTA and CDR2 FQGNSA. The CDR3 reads CASSLQGATDTQYF. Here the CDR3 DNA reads TGTGCCAGCAGCTTACAGGGGGCCACAGATACGCAGTATTTT.

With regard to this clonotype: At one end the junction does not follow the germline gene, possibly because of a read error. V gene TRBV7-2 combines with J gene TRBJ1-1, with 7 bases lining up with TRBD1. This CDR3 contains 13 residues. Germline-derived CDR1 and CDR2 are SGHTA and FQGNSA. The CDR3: CASRGWQNTEAFF. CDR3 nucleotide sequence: TGCGCCAGCAGGGGGTGGCAGAACACTGAAGCTTTCTTT.

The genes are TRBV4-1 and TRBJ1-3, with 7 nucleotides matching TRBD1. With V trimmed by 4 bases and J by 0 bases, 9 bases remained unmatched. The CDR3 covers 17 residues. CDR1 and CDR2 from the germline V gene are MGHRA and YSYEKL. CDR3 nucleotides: TGCGCCAGCAGCCCAGAGACAGGGAAATACTCTGGAAACACCATATATTTT. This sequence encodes CASSPETGKYSGNTIYF.

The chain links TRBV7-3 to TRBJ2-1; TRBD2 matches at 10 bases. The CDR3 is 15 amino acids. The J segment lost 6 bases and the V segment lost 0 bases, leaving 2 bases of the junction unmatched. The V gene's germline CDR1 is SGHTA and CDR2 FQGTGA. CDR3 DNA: TGTGCCAGCAGCTTAACTAGCGGGAGGTTCAATGAGCAGTTCTTC. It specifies CASSLTSGRFNEQFF.

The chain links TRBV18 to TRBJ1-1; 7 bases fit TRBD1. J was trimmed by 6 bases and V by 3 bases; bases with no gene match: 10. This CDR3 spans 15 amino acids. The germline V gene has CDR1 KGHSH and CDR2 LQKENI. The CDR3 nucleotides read TGTGCCAGCTCACCTAGGAGACAGGGTGAGGCTGAAGCTTTCTTT. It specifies CASSPRRQGEAEAFF.

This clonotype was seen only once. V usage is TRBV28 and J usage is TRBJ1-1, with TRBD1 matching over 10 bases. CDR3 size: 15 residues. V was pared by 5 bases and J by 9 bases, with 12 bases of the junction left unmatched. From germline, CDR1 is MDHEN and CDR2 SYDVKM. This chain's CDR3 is CASSPRQGARGKAFF. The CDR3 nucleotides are TGTGCCAGCAGTCCCCGACAGGGGGCGCGGGGAAAAGCTTTCTTT.

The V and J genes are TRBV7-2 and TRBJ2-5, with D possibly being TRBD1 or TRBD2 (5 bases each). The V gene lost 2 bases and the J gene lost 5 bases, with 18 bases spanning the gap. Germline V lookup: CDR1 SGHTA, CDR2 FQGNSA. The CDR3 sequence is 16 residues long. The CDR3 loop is CASSLRSMGVGETQYF. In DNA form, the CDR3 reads TGTGCCAGCAGCTTAAGGTCGATGGGGGTCGGGGAGACCCAGTACTTC.

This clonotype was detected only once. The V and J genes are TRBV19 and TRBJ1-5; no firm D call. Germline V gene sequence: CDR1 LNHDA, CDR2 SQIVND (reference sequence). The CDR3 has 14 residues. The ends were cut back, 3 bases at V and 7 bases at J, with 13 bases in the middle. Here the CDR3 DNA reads TGTGCCAGTAGTATTCGTGAGTATGGGCAGCCCCAGCATTTT. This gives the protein CASSIREYGQPQHF.

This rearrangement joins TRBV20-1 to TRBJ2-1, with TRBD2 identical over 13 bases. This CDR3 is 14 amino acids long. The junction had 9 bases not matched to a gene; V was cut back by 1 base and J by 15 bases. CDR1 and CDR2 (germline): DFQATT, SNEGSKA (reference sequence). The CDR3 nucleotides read TGCAGTGCTAGAGTCGGAACTAGCGGGGGGGGGCCGTTCTTC. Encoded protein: CSARVGTSGGGPFF.

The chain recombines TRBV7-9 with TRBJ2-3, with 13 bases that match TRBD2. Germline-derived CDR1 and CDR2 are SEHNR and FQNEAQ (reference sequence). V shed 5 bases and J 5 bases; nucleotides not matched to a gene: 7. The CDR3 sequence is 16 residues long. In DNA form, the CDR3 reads TGTGCCAGCAGCCACGGACTAGCGGGAGCGGTAGATACGCAGTATTTT. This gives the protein CASSHGLAGAVDTQYF.

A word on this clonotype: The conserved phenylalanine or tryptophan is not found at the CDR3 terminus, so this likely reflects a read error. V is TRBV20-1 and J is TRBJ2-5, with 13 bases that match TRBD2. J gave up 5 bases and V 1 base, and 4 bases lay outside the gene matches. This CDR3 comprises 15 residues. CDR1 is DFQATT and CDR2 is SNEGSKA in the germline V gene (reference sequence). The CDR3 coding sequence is TGCAGTGCTAGAGTCCCGGGACTAGCGGGGGAGACCCAGTACTAC. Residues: CSARVPGLAGETQYY.

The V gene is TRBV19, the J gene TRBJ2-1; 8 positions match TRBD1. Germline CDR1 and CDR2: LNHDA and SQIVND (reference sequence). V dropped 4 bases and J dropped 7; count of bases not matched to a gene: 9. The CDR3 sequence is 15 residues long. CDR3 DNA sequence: TGTGCCAGTAGTAGGTCCGCGGGACAGGAAAATGAGCAGTTCTTC. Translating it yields CASSRSAGQENEQFF.

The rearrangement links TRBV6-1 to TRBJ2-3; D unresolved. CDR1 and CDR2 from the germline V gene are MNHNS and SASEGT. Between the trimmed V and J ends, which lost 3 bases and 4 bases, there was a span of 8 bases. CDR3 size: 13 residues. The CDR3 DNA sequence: TGTGCCAGCAGTGATGGGTTGGCAGATACGCAGTATTTT. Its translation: CASSDGLADTQYF.

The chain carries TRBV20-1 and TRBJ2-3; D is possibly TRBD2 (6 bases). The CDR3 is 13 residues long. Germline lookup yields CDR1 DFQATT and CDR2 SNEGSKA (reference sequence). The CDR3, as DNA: TGCAGCACCGCGTCGGGGGTTAGAGATACGCAGTATTTT. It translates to CSTASGVRDTQYF.

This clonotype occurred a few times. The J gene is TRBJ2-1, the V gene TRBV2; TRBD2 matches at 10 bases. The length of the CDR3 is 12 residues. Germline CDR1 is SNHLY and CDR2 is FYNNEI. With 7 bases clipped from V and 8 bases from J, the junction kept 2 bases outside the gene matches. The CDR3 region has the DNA TGTGCCAGCACTAGCGGGGGCGATGAGCAGTTCTTC. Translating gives CASTSGGDEQFF.

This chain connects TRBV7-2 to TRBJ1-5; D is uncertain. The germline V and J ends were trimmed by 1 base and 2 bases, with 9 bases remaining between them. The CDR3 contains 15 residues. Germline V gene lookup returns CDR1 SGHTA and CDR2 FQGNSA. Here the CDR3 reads CASSLGDYGNQPQHF. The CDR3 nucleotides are TGTGCCAGCAGCTTAGGTGATTATGGCAATCAGCCCCAGCATTTT.

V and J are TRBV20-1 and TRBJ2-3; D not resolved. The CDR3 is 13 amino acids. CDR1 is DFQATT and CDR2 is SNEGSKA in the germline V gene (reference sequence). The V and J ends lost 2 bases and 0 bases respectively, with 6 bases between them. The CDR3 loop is CSARIDSTDTQYF. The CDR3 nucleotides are TGCAGTGCTAGAATCGACAGCACAGATACGCAGTATTTT.

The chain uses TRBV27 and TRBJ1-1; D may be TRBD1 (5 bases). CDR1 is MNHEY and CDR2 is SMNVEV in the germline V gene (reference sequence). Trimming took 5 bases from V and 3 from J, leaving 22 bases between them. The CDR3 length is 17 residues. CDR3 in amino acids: CASSPRGRSFWDTEAFF. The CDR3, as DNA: TGTGCCAGCAGTCCCCGGGGCAGAAGTTTCTGGGACACTGAAGCTTTCTTT.

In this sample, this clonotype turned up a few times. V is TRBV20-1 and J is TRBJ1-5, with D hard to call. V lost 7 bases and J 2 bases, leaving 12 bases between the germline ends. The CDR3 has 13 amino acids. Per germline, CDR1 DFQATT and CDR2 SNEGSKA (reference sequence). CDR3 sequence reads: CSVIDHGNQPQHF. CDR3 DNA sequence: TGCAGTGTGATCGATCATGGCAATCAGCCCCAGCATTTT.

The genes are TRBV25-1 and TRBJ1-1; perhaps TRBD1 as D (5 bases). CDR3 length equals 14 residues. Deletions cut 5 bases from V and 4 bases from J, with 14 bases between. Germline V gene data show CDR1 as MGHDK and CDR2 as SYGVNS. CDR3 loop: CASSQKTGVTEAFF. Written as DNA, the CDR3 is TGTGCCAGCAGTCAGAAAACGGGGGTCACTGAAGCTTTCTTT.